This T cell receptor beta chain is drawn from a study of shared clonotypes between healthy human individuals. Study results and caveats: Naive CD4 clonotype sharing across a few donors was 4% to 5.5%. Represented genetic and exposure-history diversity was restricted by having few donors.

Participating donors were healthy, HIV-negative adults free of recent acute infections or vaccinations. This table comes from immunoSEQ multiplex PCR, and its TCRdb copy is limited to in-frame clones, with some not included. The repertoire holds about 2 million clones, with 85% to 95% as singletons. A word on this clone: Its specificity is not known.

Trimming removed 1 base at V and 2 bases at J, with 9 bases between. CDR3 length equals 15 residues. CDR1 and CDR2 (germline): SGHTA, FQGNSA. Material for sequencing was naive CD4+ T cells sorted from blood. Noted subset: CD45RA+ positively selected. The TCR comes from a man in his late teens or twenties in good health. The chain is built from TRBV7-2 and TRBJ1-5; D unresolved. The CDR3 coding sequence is TGTGCCAGCAGCTTAGTCCCCGGGGGCAATCAGCCCCAGCATTTT. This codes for CASSLVPGGNQPQHF.